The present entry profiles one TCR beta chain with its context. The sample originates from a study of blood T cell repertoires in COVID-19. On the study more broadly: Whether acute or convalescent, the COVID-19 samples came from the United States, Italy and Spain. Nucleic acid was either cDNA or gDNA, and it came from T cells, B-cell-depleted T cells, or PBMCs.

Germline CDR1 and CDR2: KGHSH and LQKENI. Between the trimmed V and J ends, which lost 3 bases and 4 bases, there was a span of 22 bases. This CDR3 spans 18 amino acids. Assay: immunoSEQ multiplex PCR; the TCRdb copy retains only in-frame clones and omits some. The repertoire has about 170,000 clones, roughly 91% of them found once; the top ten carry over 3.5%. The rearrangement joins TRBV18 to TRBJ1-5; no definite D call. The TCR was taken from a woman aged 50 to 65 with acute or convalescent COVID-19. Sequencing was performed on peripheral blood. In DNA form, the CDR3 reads TGTGCCAGCTCACCCTCGGTGGGAGGACGACTAGAAAATCAGCCCCAGCATTTT. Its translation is CASSPSVGGRLENQPQHF.